This T cell receptor (beta chain) was sequenced during a study of a mutant IDH1 vaccine in newly diagnosed glioma (dated by TCRdb to 2020 to 2023). For the wider study: Patients were given eight vaccinations, in weeks 1, 3, 5, 7, 11, 15, 19 and 23, which matched visits V03 through V10. Vaccination was initiated 4-6 weeks after radiotherapy alone, or concurrently with temozolomide cycles in the chemotherapy-containing groups. Of the approximately 30 treated patients, roughly 62% were male and about 40% were female, and the mean age was approximately 37 years. Before enrollment, patients had received standard therapy of radiotherapy alone, temozolomide alone, or radiochemotherapy with temozolomide; most received the combination. Peripheral blood was collected at six visits: V03 (baseline), V05, V07, V10, V12 and V13. For exploratory analyses, longitudinal TCRB deep sequencing was carried out in about two dozen treated patients wherever samples were available.

The time point label corresponds to: week 23, last vaccination. Each vaccine dose, consisting of 300 ug of a 20-mer mutant IDH1 peptide in Montanide, was administered subcutaneously with topical imiquimod. All donors had newly diagnosed IDH1-mutant astrocytomas of WHO grade 3 or 4 that showed loss of nuclear ATRX. The samples were drawn from NOA16, a multicentre, single-arm, open-label phase I trial in Germany that tested a mutant IDH1 peptide vaccine in humans for the first time. Genomic DNA for TCRB sequencing was extracted from EDTA blood using the DNeasy Blood and Tissue Kit. Counted from cysteine to phenylalanine, this CDR3 has 14 amino acids. Here the CDR3 DNA is all that survives: 42 bases in frame from base 1. At the junction V is shortened by 2 bases and J by 9 bases; bases outside the gene matches: 7. The germline V gene supplies CDR1 SGHRS and CDR2 YFSETQ. Library preparation was by the immunoSEQ multiplex PCR assay. Following the manufacturer's protocol, the hsTCRB Kit was used to amplify rearranged TCR beta chain sequences. An Illumina MiSeq was used to sequence the TCRB libraries. The study's own analysis went as follows. The kit vendor's proprietary platform handled demultiplexing, trimming and gene mapping. The table was pulled from immuneACCESS by TCRdb, which kept in-frame rearrangements only. Such tables lose some clones; where checked, under half of the loss comes from unresolved V genes, and the rest has no known cause. V and J calls and clone size follow that table, whereas D and trimming were derived from the DNA. Across this sample there are around 56,000 clones, with 80% to 85% seen only once. Jointly, the top ten make up approximately 8.2% of the sample.

The full study reports these points: Across multiple MHC alleles, vaccine-induced immune responses were seen in just over 90% of patients. The authors noted that analyses of patient blood samples could not be reproduced because of sample limitations. Availability determined which PBMC samples were chosen for TCRB deep sequencing. Changes in the top peripheral T cell clonotypes picked up by TCRB sequencing did not appear to be linked to pseudoprogression.

As for this clone: Its recognized antigen is unknown. No much larger clonotype is one base removed from it; base qualities were not supplied.

The TCR comes from a woman in her 40s with glioma. Some clones in this sample may be carry-over from other donors' samples. The material sequenced was PBMCs, taken from a glioma patient whose treatment included an IDH1 peptide vaccine. The receptor chain draws on TRBV5-1 and TRBJ1-5; 8 bases in the junction line up with TRBD1. The nucleotide sequence reads TGCGCCAGCAGCTTAGGACAGGGTACGGGGCCCCAGCATTTT. Its translation is CASSLGQGTGPQHF.